The 2 T cell receptor beta chains below were found in one sample sequenced in a study of shared clonotypes between healthy human individuals. The table came from immunoSEQ multiplex PCR; TCRdb's copy has only in-frame clones and leaves some out. The data contain around 2.1 million clones, just over 90% of them singletons. Naive CD8 cells lacked CD45RO and underwent positive selection for CCR7, leaving out terminally differentiated effector memory CD45RA+ cells. The sequenced sample was naive CD8+ T cells from PBMCs. All receptors come from a man younger than 30 in good health. Some clones in this sample may be carry-over from other donors' samples.

The gene calls are TRBV7-2 and TRBJ2-7; TRBD2 agrees at 7 bases. The CDR3 length is 16 residues. With 2 bases clipped from V and 2 bases from J, the junction kept 9 bases outside the gene matches. The germline CDR1 and CDR2 sequences are SGHTA and FQGNSA. CDR3 bases: TGTGCCAGCAGCTTATTTAGACTAGCCGGCCCCTACGAGCAGTACTTC. This translates into CASSLFRLAGPYEQYF.

V usage is TRBV28 and J usage is TRBJ2-1; TRBD1 agrees at 9 bases. Trimming cost V 6 bases and J 8 bases; bases outside gene matches: 8. The CDR3 covers 14 residues. Germline CDR1 is MDHEN and CDR2 is SYDVKM. CDR3 amino acids: CASRKGTGFDEQFF. The DNA of the CDR3 is TGTGCCAGCAGGAAGGGGACAGGGTTTGATGAGCAGTTCTTC.